These 30 T cell receptor beta chains were all obtained from the same sample, sequenced in a study of early T cells in non-severe SARS-CoV-2 infection. MiXCR, applied by TCRdb to the 5' RACE reads, yields one record per CDR3 protein. The sample has roughly 57,000 distinct CDR3 sequences, about 13% seen once. The starting material was whole blood, obtained at baseline. These receptors originate from an adult who was a healthcare worker with PCR-confirmed SARS-CoV-2 infection or an uninfected control (not recorded which).

This clonotype was recorded many times. V usage is TRBV14 and J usage is TRBJ2-2, with TRBD2 identical over 10 bases. The J segment lost 4 bases and the V segment lost 2 bases, leaving 1 base of the junction unmatched. Germline values: CDR1 SGHDN, CDR2 FVKESK. This CDR3 is 15 amino acids long. Here the CDR3 reads CASSQRTSGTGELFF. CDR3 in DNA: TGTGCCAGCAGCCAAAGGACTAGCGGCACCGGGGAGCTGTTTTTT.

This clonotype was detected ten times or more. The rearrangement uses TRBV19 and TRBJ2-5; D gene ambiguous. CDR1 and CDR2 from the germline V gene are LNHDA and SQIVND (reference sequence). Trimming took 3 bases from V and 4 from J, leaving 9 bases between them. The CDR3 is 13 amino acids. Here the CDR3 reads CASSIFESETQYF. The CDR3 bases are TGTGCCAGTAGTATCTTCGAGTCAGAGACCCAGTACTTC.

The chain is built from TRBV6-1 and TRBJ2-7; no clear D gene. Trimming cost V 2 bases and J 5 bases, with 13 bases left between them. The CDR3 has 14 amino acids. Germline assignment: CDR1 MNHNS and CDR2 SASEGT. CDR3 loop: CASSESAGWDEQYF. CDR3 coding DNA: TGTGCCAGCAGTGAATCTGCAGGTTGGGACGAGCAGTACTTC.

This rearrangement joins TRBV12-3 or TRBV12-4 to TRBJ1-5, with D tentatively TRBD1 (5 bases). The CDR3 extends over 14 amino acids. The V end lost 1 base, the J end lost 4 bases, and 8 bases lay between the germline ends. Here the CDR3 reads CASSLGQTNQPQHF. CDR3 in DNA: TGTGCCAGCAGTTTAGGACAGACTAATCAGCCCCAGCATTTT.

This clonotype has only a few counts. The chain couples TRBV6-2 or TRBV6-3 to TRBJ2-1; 9 nucleotides agree with TRBD2. CDR1 is MNHEY and CDR2 is SVGEGT in the germline V gene. This CDR3 is 14 amino acids long. V lost 6 bases to trimming and J lost 6 bases; unmatched junction nucleotides: 6. In DNA, the CDR3 is TGTGCCAGCAGGCCCGGGACTAGCTTCAATGAGCAGTTCTTC. The encoded protein is CASRPGTSFNEQFF.

V usage is TRBV4-2 and J usage is TRBJ2-7; 7 bases agree with TRBD2. The CDR3 length is 13 residues. V lost 3 bases, J lost 9 bases, and 8 bases stayed unmatched. Germline loops: CDR1 LGHNA, CDR2 YNFKEQ. Here the CDR3 reads CASSHSGQRGQYF. The CDR3 nucleotides read TGTGCCAGCAGCCATTCGGGCCAGCGGGGGCAGTACTTC.

This rearrangement joins TRBV7-6 to TRBJ2-2; TRBD1 matches 7 bases. Germline V gene data show CDR1 as SGHVS and CDR2 as FNYEAQ. The CDR3 length is 15 residues. V gave up 1 base and J gave up 7 bases; unmatched junction bases: 6. CDR3 sequence: CASSLERTGSGELFF. The CDR3 region has the DNA TGTGCCAGCAGCTTAGAGAGGACAGGTAGCGGGGAGCTGTTTTTT.

This CDR3 reads CASSGTGGPNEKLFF. The CDR3 region has the DNA TGTGCCAGCAGCGGAACAGGGGGGCCTAATGAAAAACTGTTTTTT. The chain is built from TRBV5-5 and TRBJ1-4; 8 positions match TRBD1. The CDR3 sequence is 15 residues long. J gave up 3 bases and V 4 bases, and 5 bases lay outside the gene matches. Germline values: CDR1 SGHKS, CDR2 YYEKEE (reference sequence).

This clonotype was recorded a few times. V and J are TRBV5-1 and TRBJ2-5, with TRBD1 as a possible D gene (5 bases). The CDR3 is 14 amino acids. V shed 5 bases and J shed 5 bases, with 16 bases lying between them. Germline loops: CDR1 SGHRS, CDR2 YFSETQ. CDR3 nucleotide sequence: TGCGCCAGCAGTTCCAGGGATGGCGTGGAGACCCAGTACTTC. This gives the protein CASSSRDGVETQYF.

The chain couples TRBV11-3 to TRBJ1-2, with a weak D call TRBD1 (5 bases). V lost 2 bases and J 1 base, leaving 14 bases between the germline ends. The CDR3 is made up of 16 amino acids. Germline loops: CDR1 SGHNT, CDR2 YENEEA. The CDR3 DNA follows: TGTGCCAGCAGCTTAAGGCGGCTGGGACTTAACTATGGCTACACCTTC. It yields the protein CASSLRRLGLNYGYTF.

This rearrangement joins TRBV28 to TRBJ1-2, with D perhaps matching TRBD1 (6 bases). V was clipped by 3 bases and J by 5 bases, with 13 bases between them. From germline, CDR1 is MDHEN and CDR2 SYDVKM. The length of the CDR3 is 14 residues. CDR3 loop: CASSFRGRSYGYTF. CDR3 bases: TGTGCCAGCAGTTTCAGGGGACGGTCATATGGCTACACCTTC.

In this sample, this clonotype turned up a few times. The chain uses TRBV7-2 and TRBJ2-3, with 12 bases identical to TRBD2. The junction had 8 bases not matched to a gene; V was cut back by 3 bases and J by 4 bases. Per the germline V gene, CDR1 is SGHTA and CDR2 is FQGNSA. The CDR3 contains 17 residues. This CDR3 is CASSFPGLAGGSDTQYF. In DNA form, the CDR3 reads TGTGCCAGCAGCTTCCCGGGCCTAGCGGGAGGGTCAGATACGCAGTATTTT.

The rearrangement joins TRBV5-1 to TRBJ1-6; 9 nucleotides match TRBD1. This CDR3 is built from 16 residues. J was trimmed by 7 bases and V by 3 bases; bases with no gene match: 8. Germline V gives CDR1 SGHRS, CDR2 YFSETQ. This CDR3 is CASSSEQGASNSPLHF. CDR3 coding DNA: TGCGCCAGCAGCTCCGAACAGGGGGCGAGCAATTCACCCCTCCACTTT.

This sequence joins TRBV28 and TRBJ1-2, with D possibly matching TRBD1 (6 bases). CDR1 and CDR2 from the germline V gene are MDHEN and SYDVKM. The germline V and J ends were trimmed by 5 bases and 7 bases, with 11 bases remaining between them. The CDR3 is made up of 12 amino acids. The CDR3: CASSNRAGGYTF. As DNA, the CDR3 is TGTGCCAGCAGTAACAGGGCGGGTGGCTACACCTTC.

The chain employs TRBV20-1 and TRBJ2-3, with 9 bases that match TRBD2. The junction had 5 bases not matched to a gene; V was cut back by 5 bases and J by 2 bases. The germline V gene encodes CDR1 DFQATT and CDR2 SNEGSKA (reference sequence). The CDR3 is 14 residues long. The CDR3 sequence: CSAQPGLATDTQYF. The CDR3 nucleotides read TGCAGTGCTCAGCCGGGACTAGCCACAGATACGCAGTATTTT.

At least ten counts were recorded for this clonotype. V usage is TRBV7-2 and J usage is TRBJ1-2; possible D gene TRBD1, 6 bases. Germline V gene data show CDR1 as SGHTA and CDR2 as FQGNSA. The CDR3 is 14 residues long. Trimming took off 1 base at V and 4 bases at J, with 10 bases between the two ends. The CDR3 protein is CASSLGGGSYGYTF. DNA of the CDR3: TGTGCCAGCAGCTTAGGAGGGGGGTCCTATGGCTACACCTTC.

This clonotype was picked up a small number of times. The V gene is TRBV28, the J gene TRBJ2-3; 15 bases are a match to TRBD2. Germline lookup yields CDR1 MDHEN and CDR2 SYDVKM. V dropped 3 bases and J dropped 2; count of bases not matched to a gene: 9. The CDR3 runs to 19 residues. The CDR3 DNA sequence: TGTGCCAGCAGTTTTGCTGGGACTAGCGGGGGGCCCGACACAGATACGCAGTATTTT. This sequence encodes CASSFAGTSGGPDTDTQYF. Looking up the rest from reference TRBV28 and TRBJ2-3 gives the full variable domain: DVKVTQSSRYLVKRTGEKVFLECVQDMDHENMFWYRQDPGLGLRLIYFSYDVKMKEKGDIPEGYSVSREKKERFSLILESASTNQTSMYLCASSFAGTSGGPDTDTQYFGPGTRLTVL.

The chain joins TRBV18 to TRBJ2-1; D remains ambiguous. Trimming took 2 bases from V and 0 from J, leaving 11 bases between them. Germline V CDR1 and CDR2: KGHSH, LQKENI. The CDR3 extends over 16 amino acids. CDR3 sequence (DNA): TGTGCCAGCTCACCAGTCTCCCTGAGCTCCTACAATGAGCAGTTCTTC. Its protein product is CASSPVSLSSYNEQFF.

The chain links TRBV7-2 to TRBJ2-6, with D unclear. This CDR3 contains 15 residues. Trimming removed 4 bases from V and 0 bases from J, with 7 bases in between. The V gene's germline CDR1 is SGHTA and CDR2 FQGNSA. The CDR3 nucleotides read TGTGCCAGCAGCTCCCGATCCTCTGGGGCCAACGTCCTGACTTTC. Protein product: CASSSRSSGANVLTF.

This clonotype occurred a few times. The chain recombines TRBV5-6 with TRBJ2-5; perhaps TRBD1 as D (5 bases). Looked up from germline, CDR1 is SGHDT and CDR2 is YYEEEE. The ends were cut back, 6 bases at V and 5 bases at J, with 11 bases in the middle. This CDR3 contains 12 residues. CDR3 in DNA: TGTGCCAGCAATGTGTGGGGCGAGACCCAGTACTTC. Its translation is CASNVWGETQYF.

This clonotype was seen a few times. The V call is TRBV5-5, the J call TRBJ1-2, with 10 bases that match TRBD1. CDR1 and CDR2 from the germline V gene are SGHKS and YYEKEE (reference sequence). This CDR3 has 16 residues. V shed 5 bases and J 3 bases; nucleotides not matched to a gene: 10. CDR3 coding DNA: TGTGCCAGCAGATTCACCGGGACAGGGGCCTACTATGGCTACACCTTC. Its translation: CASRFTGTGAYYGYTF.

This clonotype was counted a few times. The V call is TRBV19, the J call TRBJ2-3; D perhaps matches TRBD1 (6 bases). This CDR3 comprises 14 residues. Trimming took 6 bases from V and 5 from J, leaving 15 bases between them. Germline values: CDR1 LNHDA, CDR2 SQIVND (reference sequence). For the CDR3, the DNA is TGTGCCAGTAGCGGGACACTAACGGAAGATACGCAGTATTTT. Its protein is CASSGTLTEDTQYF.

This sequence joins TRBV4-1 and TRBJ2-3, with D perhaps matching TRBD2 (7 bases). V was pared by 3 bases and J by 4 bases, with 17 bases between. Germline CDR1 reads MGHRA; CDR2 reads YSYEKL. This CDR3 has 16 residues. CDR3: CASSQLGGGTADTQYF. The CDR3 DNA is TGCGCCAGCAGCCAGCTCGGCGGGGGCACCGCAGATACGCAGTATTTT.

This clonotype was recorded a few times. The chain employs TRBV20-1 and TRBJ1-1; a weak D match, TRBD1 (6 bases). Germline values: CDR1 DFQATT, CDR2 SNEGSKA (reference sequence). This CDR3 comprises 13 residues. V was shortened by 5 bases and J by 2 bases, with 12 bases between the two germline ends. The CDR3 here is CSASRDINTEAFF. Here the CDR3 DNA reads TGCAGTGCTTCCCGGGACATTAACACTGAAGCTTTCTTT.

CDR3 residues: CASSLGTGLGTEAFF. CDR3 sequence (DNA): TGTGCCAGCAGCTTGGGAACAGGGCTGGGCACTGAAGCTTTCTTT. The chain has TRBV7-9 and TRBJ1-1, with D perhaps TRBD1 (6 bases). The CDR3 length is 15 residues. With 3 bases removed from V and 4 bases from J, the gap between germline ends came to 15 bases. Germline values: CDR1 SEHNR, CDR2 FQNEAQ (reference sequence).

The CDR3 bases are TGCGCCAGCAGGGCAAAGGGCGGGAGGAAGACCCAGTACTTC. As protein: CASRAKGGRKTQYF. The chain couples TRBV10-2 to TRBJ2-5, with 8 bases that match TRBD2. The CDR3 covers 14 residues. Looked up from germline, CDR1 is WSHSY and CDR2 is SAAADI. The trim removed 6 bases at V and 6 bases at J, leaving 9 bases unmatched.

The sample holds many counts of this clonotype. The gene calls are TRBV16 and TRBJ1-1; D uncertain. The germline V gene has CDR1 KGHSY and CDR2 FQNENV. The CDR3 has 14 residues. Trimming took off 1 base at V and 5 bases at J, with 11 bases between the two ends. This CDR3 is CASSQYNLGTEAFF. The CDR3 region has the DNA TGTGCCAGCAGCCAATACAACCTCGGAACTGAAGCTTTCTTT.

The rearrangement uses TRBV29-1 and TRBJ2-5; tentatively, D is TRBD1 (5 bases). Germline CDR1 reads SQVTM; CDR2 reads ANQGSEA. V was trimmed by 5 bases and J by 5 bases, leaving 15 bases between them. The CDR3 covers 13 residues. CDR3 in DNA: TGCAGCGTTCTGGCAGGGCCTCGGGAGACCCAGTACTTC. Its protein product is CSVLAGPRETQYF.

This clonotype was recorded at least ten times. The chain links TRBV11-2 to TRBJ1-1; perhaps TRBD1 as D (5 bases). Germline-derived CDR1 and CDR2 are SGHAT and FQNNGV. V was shortened by 3 bases and J by 0 bases, with 8 bases between the two germline ends. The CDR3 is 14 amino acids. The CDR3 sequence: CASSLGVLNTEAFF. The CDR3 nucleotides read TGTGCCAGCAGCTTGGGGGTCTTGAACACTGAAGCTTTCTTT.

V usage is TRBV12-3 or TRBV12-4 and J usage is TRBJ2-1, with 7 bases identical to TRBD1. The CDR3 totals 15 residues. J lost 7 bases, V lost 4 bases, and 10 bases had no gene match. In DNA, the CDR3 is TGTGCCAGCAGTTCTTTGAGGGGGCGCGGTAATGAGCAGTTCTTC. Its protein is CASSSLRGRGNEQFF.